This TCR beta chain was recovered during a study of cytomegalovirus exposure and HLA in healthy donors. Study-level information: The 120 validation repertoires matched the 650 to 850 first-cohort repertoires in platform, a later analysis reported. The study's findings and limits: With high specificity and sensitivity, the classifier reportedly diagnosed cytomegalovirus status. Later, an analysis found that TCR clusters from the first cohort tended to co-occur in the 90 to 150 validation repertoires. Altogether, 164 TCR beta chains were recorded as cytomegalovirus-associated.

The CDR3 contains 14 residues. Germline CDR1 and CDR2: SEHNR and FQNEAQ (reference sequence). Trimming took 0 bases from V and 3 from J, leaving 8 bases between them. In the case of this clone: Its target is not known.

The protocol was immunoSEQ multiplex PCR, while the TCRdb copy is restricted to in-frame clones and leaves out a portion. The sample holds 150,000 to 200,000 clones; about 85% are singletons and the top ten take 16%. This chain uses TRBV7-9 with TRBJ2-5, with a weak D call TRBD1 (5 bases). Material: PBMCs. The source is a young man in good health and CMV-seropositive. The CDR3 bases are TGTGCCAGCAGCTTAGCAGGCAGGGAAGAGACCCAGTACTTC. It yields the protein CASSLAGREETQYF.